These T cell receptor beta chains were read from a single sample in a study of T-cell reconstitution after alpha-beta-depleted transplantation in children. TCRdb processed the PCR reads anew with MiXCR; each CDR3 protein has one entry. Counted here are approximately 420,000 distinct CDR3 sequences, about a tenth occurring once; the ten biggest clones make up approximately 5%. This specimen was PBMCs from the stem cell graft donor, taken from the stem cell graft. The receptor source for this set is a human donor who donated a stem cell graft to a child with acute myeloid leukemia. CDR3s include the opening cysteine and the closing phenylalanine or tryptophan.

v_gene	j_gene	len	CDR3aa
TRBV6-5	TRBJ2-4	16	CASSYLGGRGSNIQYF
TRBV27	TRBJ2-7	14	CASSTRGRAYEQYF
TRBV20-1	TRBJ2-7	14	CSARPTGVSYEQYF
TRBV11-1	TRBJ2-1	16	CASSFQSLAYYNEQFF
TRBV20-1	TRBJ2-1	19	CSARDLPPGLAASYNEQFF
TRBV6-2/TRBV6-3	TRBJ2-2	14	CASRNGLAYGELFF
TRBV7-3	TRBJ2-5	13	CASSEWGSETQYF
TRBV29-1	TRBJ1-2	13	CSVEDPRSYGYTF
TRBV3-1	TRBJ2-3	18	CASSQEGRDPFSTDTQYF
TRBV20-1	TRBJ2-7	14	CSALSTGVSHEQYF
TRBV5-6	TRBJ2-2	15	CASSLVSRGSGELFF
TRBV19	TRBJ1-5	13	CASTGTEWQPQHF
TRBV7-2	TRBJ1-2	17	CASSSTPTALTNYGYTF
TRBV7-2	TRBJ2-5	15	CASSPSGRAGETQYF
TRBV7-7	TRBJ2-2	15	CASSPSSGGAGELFF
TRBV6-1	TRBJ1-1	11	CASIRNTEAFF